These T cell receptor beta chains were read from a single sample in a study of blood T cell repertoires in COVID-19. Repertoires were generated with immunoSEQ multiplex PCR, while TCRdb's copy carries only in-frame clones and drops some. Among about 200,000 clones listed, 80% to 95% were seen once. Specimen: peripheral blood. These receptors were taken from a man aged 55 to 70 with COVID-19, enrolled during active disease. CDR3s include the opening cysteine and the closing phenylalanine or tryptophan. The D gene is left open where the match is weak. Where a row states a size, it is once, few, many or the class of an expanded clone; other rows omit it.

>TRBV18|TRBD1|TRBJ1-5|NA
TGTGCCAGCTCACAGGGACAGGGGGGCAATCAGCCCCAGCATTTT
CASSQGQGGNQPQHF
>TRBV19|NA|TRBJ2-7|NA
TGTGCCAGTAGTACCGGAACAGGAGCCGGGAGGCAGTACTTC
CASSTGTGAGRQYF
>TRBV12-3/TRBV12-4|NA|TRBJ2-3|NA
TGTGCCAGCAGTTTTGAGGATCCAGATACGCAGTATTTT
CASSFEDPDTQYF
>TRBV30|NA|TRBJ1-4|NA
TGTGCCTGGAGTCCCGGACAGAAACTGTTTTTT
CAWSPGQKLFF
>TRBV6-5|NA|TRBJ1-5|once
TGTGCCAGCAGTACCCAGCGAAGGGGCGATCAGCCCCAGCATTTT
CASSTQRRGDQPQHF
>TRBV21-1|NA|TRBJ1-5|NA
TGTGCCAGCAGCCCTGATCCCGGGGTCAATCAGCCCCAGCATTTT
CASSPDPGVNQPQHF
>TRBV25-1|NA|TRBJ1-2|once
TGTGCCAGCAGTCAAGGTTGGGAACAGGGATTAGACTATGGCTACACCTTC
CASSQGWEQGLDYGYTF
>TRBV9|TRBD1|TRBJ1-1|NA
TGTGCCAGCAGCGTAAGAGCACAGGGGGCCCTTGAAGCTTTCTTT
CASSVRAQGALEAFF
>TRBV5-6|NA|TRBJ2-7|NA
TGTGCCAGCAGCTTGGTAGGCATGGGCGCCGAGCAGTACTTC
CASSLVGMGAEQYF
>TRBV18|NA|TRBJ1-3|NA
TGTGCCAGCTCACCAACACAACACTCTGGAAACACCATATATTTT
CASSPTQHSGNTIYF
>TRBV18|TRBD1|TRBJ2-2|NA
TGTGCCAGCTCATCATCAGGGGGCGCGGACACCGGGGAGCTGTTTTTT
CASSSSGGADTGELFF
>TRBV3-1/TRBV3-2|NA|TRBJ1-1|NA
TGTGCCAGCAGCCAGGGTCAGGGGAACACTGAAGCTTTCTTT
CASSQGQGNTEAFF
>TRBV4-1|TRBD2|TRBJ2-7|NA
TGCGCCAGCAGCCAAGTGGGGCTAGCGGAACGGGAGCAGTACTTC
CASSQVGLAEREQYF
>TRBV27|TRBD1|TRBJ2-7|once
TGTGCCAGCAGTGACAGGGAGAAGGACGAGCAGTACTTC
CASSDREKDEQYF
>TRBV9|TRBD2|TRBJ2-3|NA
TGTGCCAGCAGCGTAGAGACTAGCGTTCCAACTAGCACAGATACGCAGTATTTT
CASSVETSVPTSTDTQYF
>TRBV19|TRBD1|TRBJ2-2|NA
TGTGCCAGTAGTATGAGGGGGCGAAACACCGGGGAGCTGTTTTTT
CASSMRGRNTGELFF
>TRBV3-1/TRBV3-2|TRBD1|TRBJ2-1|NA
TGTGCCAGCAGCGAGACAGGGCTCTCCTACAATGAGCAGTTCTTC
CASSETGLSYNEQFF
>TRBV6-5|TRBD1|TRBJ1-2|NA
TGTGCCAGTGCCATTCGGGGCAGGGGGCCGGGAGGCTACACCTTC
CASAIRGRGPGGYTF
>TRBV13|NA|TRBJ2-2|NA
TGTGCCAGCAGCTTCGGGACTGAGAACACCGGGGAGCTGTTTTTT
CASSFGTENTGELFF
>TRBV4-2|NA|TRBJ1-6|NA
TGTGCCAGCAGCCATCCCGTCAGGGGCTTGTATAATTCACCCCTCCACTTT
CASSHPVRGLYNSPLHF
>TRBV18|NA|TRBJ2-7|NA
TGTGCCAGCTCACCACCCAGGACCTACGAGCAGTACTTC
CASSPPRTYEQYF
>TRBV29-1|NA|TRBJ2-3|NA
TGCAGCGTTGAAGGAGGGCCGGTTGAAGATACGCAGTATTTT
CSVEGGPVEDTQYF
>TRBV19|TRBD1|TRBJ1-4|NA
TGTGCCAGTAGTATCCGCCGGAGACAGGGTACTAATGAAAAACTGTTTTTT
CASSIRRRQGTNEKLFF
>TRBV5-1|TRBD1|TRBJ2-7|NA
TGCGCCAGCAGCCTACCGACAGGGGGCAACGAGCAGTACTTC
CASSLPTGGNEQYF
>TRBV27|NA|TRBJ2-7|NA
TGTGCCAGCGCTTTCAGGAACGAGCAGTACTTC
CASAFRNEQYF
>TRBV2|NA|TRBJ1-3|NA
TGTGCCAGCAGCCCAACGCTGCGGGTGGGTGGAAACACCATATATTTT
CASSPTLRVGGNTIYF
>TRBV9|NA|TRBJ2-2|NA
TGTGCCAGCAGCGGTTTTTGGGGTTCGGGGACCGGGGAGCTGTTTTTT
CASSGFWGSGTGELFF
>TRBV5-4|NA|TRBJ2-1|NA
TGTGCCAGCAGCTTGGGACTAAACAATGAGCAGTTCTTC
CASSLGLNNEQFF
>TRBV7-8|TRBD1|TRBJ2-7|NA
TGTGCCAGCAGCCTACGGGACAGCGACTACGAGCAGTACTTC
CASSLRDSDYEQYF
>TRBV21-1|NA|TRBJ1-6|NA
TGTGCCAGCAGCGACTGGCGGCGGACAGGGGCCGATTCACCCCTCCACTTT
CASSDWRRTGADSPLHF
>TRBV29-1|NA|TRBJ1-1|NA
TGCAGCGTTGAATGGGGCAGATCTGAAGCTTTCTTT
CSVEWGRSEAFF
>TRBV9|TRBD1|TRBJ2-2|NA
TGTGCCAGCAGCGTAATCCCGGGACAGGGGGCCGGGGAGCTGTTTTTT
CASSVIPGQGAGELFF
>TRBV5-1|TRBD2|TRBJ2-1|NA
TGCGCCAGCAGCCCCGGAGGGACTAGCGGTTACAATGAGCAGTTCTTC
CASSPGGTSGYNEQFF
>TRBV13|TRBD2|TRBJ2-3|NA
TGTGCCAGCAGCTTAGAAGCGGGGTCAGATACGCAGTATTTT
CASSLEAGSDTQYF
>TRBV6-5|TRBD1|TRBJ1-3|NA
TGTGCCAGCAGTTTCCAAGGACAGGGCGCTGGAAACACCATATATTTT
CASSFQGQGAGNTIYF
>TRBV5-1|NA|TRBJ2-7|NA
TGCGCCGGCAGCTTGTTGTCGAGGGACGAGCAGTACTTC
CAGSLLSRDEQYF
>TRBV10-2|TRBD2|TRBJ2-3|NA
TGCGCCAGCAGAGGATCGGGGGGGCCAGATACGCAGTATTTT
CASRGSGGPDTQYF
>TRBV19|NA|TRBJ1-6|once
TGTGCCAGTAGTACCCTTCGATCAGGGAAAAATTCACCCCTCCACTTT
CASSTLRSGKNSPLHF
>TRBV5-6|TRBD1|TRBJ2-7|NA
TGTGCCAGCAGCTCCGGGACAGGGGGGATGAGCTCCTACGAGCAGTACTTC
CASSSGTGGMSSYEQYF
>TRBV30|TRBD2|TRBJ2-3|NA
TGTGCCTGGGGGAGAGGACTAGCGGGGGCGAGATCCACAGATACGCAGTATTTT
CAWGRGLAGARSTDTQYF
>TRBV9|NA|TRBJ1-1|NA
TGTGCCAGCAGCGAAGGAGGAGACACTGAAGCTTTCTTT
CASSEGGDTEAFF
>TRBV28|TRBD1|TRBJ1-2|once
TGTGCCAGCACCGTCGGACAGGTCTATGGCTACACCTTC
CASTVGQVYGYTF
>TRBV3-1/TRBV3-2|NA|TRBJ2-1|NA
TGTGCCAGCAGCCAACGGGGAACCAATGAGCAGTTCTTC
CASSQRGTNEQFF
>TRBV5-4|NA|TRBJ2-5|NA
TGTGCCAGCAGCCCCAGGGGCGAGACCCAGTACTTC
CASSPRGETQYF
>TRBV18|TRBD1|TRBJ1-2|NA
TGTGCCAGCTCAGCGTCCATCCAGGACAGGGAAGGCTACACCTTC
CASSASIQDREGYTF
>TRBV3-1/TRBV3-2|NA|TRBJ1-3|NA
TGTGCCAGCAGCCAAGAAGCAGGGCGCGCTGGAAACACCATATATTTT
CASSQEAGRAGNTIYF
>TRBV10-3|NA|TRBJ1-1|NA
TGTGCCATCAGTTCTACAGGGAGGGCCACTGAAGCTTTCTTT
CAISSTGRATEAFF
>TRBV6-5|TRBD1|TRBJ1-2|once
TGTGCCAGCAGTTACTTGCAGGGGGCAGGGAACTATGGCTACACCTTC
CASSYLQGAGNYGYTF
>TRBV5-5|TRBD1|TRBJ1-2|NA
TGTGCCAGCAGCACATCGCCGGGACAGGGGGCCTATGGCTACACCTTC
CASSTSPGQGAYGYTF
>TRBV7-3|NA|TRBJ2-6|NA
TGTGCCAGCAGACCAGGGTGGTCTGGGGCCAACGTCCTGACTTTC
CASRPGWSGANVLTF
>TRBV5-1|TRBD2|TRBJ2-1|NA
TGCGCCAGCAGCGCGGATGGACTAGCGGGGGGCTACAATGAGCAGTTCTTC
CASSADGLAGGYNEQFF
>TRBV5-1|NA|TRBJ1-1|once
TGCGCCAGCAGCTTCAGGGTTACCACTGAAGCTTTCTTT
CASSFRVTTEAFF
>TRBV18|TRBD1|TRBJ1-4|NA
TGTGCCAGCTCACCGCGGGACAGTAATGAAAAACTGTTTTTT
CASSPRDSNEKLFF
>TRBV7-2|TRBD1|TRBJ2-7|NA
TGTGCCAGTGGGGGGACAGGCGGATCCTACGAGCAGTACTTC
CASGGTGGSYEQYF
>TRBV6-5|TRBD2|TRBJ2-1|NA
TGTGCCAGCAGGGGGAGTTTAGCGGGTTACAATGAGCAGTTCTTC
CASRGSLAGYNEQFF
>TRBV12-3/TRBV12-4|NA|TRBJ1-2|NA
TGTGCCAGCAGTTCGGGACACCTCTATGGCTACACCTTC
CASSSGHLYGYTF
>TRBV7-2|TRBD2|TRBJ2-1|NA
TGTGCCAGCAGCCCCGGGACTAGCGGGAGGGCCTCCAATGAGCAGTTCTTC
CASSPGTSGRASNEQFF
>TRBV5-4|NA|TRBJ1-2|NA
TGTGCCAGCAGCTTGGCCTCCGGCTACACCTTC
CASSLASGYTF
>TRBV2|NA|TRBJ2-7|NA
TGTGCCAGCAGCCGGACTGCAACCGACCTTTCCTACGAGCAGTACTTC
CASSRTATDLSYEQYF